Below, 18 T cell receptor beta chains from the same sample are listed, as sequenced in a study of cytomegalovirus exposure and HLA in healthy donors. The primer mix had 60 Vbeta and 13 Jbeta primers. Sequencing was performed with immunoSEQ multiplex PCR; in TCRdb, only in-frame clones are kept and a portion is missing. The sample holds 200,000 to 250,000 clones, roughly 87% seen once. The sample taken for sequencing was PBMCs. The receptors were gathered from a middle-aged woman in good health and CMV-seropositive.

This clone turned up a few times. CDR3 in amino acids: CATSWDRGPQGYTF. CDR3 bases: TGTGCCACCAGCTGGGACAGGGGGCCCCAAGGCTACACCTTC. This rearrangement joins TRBV15 to TRBJ1-2, with TRBD1 matching over 12 bases. V was clipped by 5 bases and J by 8 bases; unmatched bases: 6. The CDR3 contains 14 residues. Germline lookup yields CDR1 LNHNV and CDR2 YYDKDF (reference sequence).

This clone has a single count. One junction end does not reproduce the germline sequence, and a read error may be involved. The V and J genes are TRBV2 and TRBJ1-2, with D tentatively TRBD1 (5 bases). Germline V lookup: CDR1 SNHLY, CDR2 FYNNEI. The length of the CDR3 is 11 residues. CDR3 residues: CASSERQSRAF. The CDR3 DNA is TGTGCCAGCAGTGAACGACAGTCTAGGGCCTTC. The entire variable domain, with the rest obtained from reference TRBV2 and TRBJ1-2, is as follows: EPEVTQTPSHQVTQMGQEVILRCVPISNHLYFYWYRQILGQKVEFLVSFYNNEISEKSEIFDDQFSVERPDGSNFTLKIRSTKLEDSAMYFCASSERQSRAFGSGTRLTVV.

The genes are TRBV6-5 and TRBJ1-2; no clear D. The CDR3 runs 13 residues. Germline CDR1 is MNHEY and CDR2 is SVGAGI. V was cut by 4 bases and J by 4 bases, with 10 bases left in between. CDR3: CASSFNAGYGYTF. CDR3 DNA sequence: TGTGCCAGCAGTTTTAACGCGGGCTATGGCTACACCTTC.

The rearrangement links TRBV7-8 to TRBJ2-1; TRBD1 is a possible D gene (6 bases). This CDR3 has 17 amino acids. Germline-derived CDR1 and CDR2 are SGHVS and FQNEAQ. V lost 5 bases and J lost 4, with 21 bases in between. CDR3 nucleotide sequence: TGTGCCAGCAGCCGACTGAACCAGGGGCGAAAGTACAATGAGCAGTTCTTC. The encoded protein is CASSRLNQGRKYNEQFF. Looking up the rest from reference TRBV7-8 and TRBJ2-1 gives the full variable domain: GAGVSQSPRYKVAKRGQDVALRCDPISGHVSLFWYQQALGQGPEFLTYFQNEAQLDKSGLPSDRFFAERPEGSVSTLKIQRTQQEDSAVYLCASSRLNQGRKYNEQFFGPGTRLTVL.

The chain combines TRBV2 with TRBJ1-2; D gene uncertain. CDR1 SNHLY and CDR2 FYNNEI come from the germline V gene. This CDR3 region has 13 residues. V lost 4 bases and J 10 bases, leaving 16 bases between the germline ends. The CDR3 loop is CASSGLPRRDYTF. The CDR3 nucleotides read TGTGCCAGCAGTGGACTCCCTCGACGGGACTACACCTTC.

This chain connects TRBV6-1 to TRBJ2-2; TRBD1 might be the D (7 bases). V shed 2 bases and J shed 9 bases, with 19 bases lying between them. The germline gives CDR1 MNHNS, CDR2 SASEGT. The CDR3 is 16 amino acids. The CDR3 bases are TGTGCCAGCAGTGAATTGGAGGGGGCGGCTTTCCGGGAGCTGTTTTTT. Its protein product is CASSELEGAAFRELFF.

The chain combines TRBV19 with TRBJ1-5, with D perhaps matching TRBD1 (5 bases). Germline CDR1 is LNHDA and CDR2 is SQIVND (reference sequence). The CDR3 contains 16 residues. Trimming removed 3 bases from V and 6 bases from J, with 18 bases in between. Here the CDR3 DNA reads TGTGCCAGTAGTATCCCCTCGAGATCTCAGGGTCAGCCCCAGCATTTT. It codes for CASSIPSRSQGQPQHF. The entire variable domain, with the rest obtained from reference TRBV19 and TRBJ1-5, is as follows: DGGITQSPKYLFRKEGQNVTLSCEQNLNHDAMYWYRQDPGQGLRLIYYSQIVNDFQKGDIAEGYSVSREKKESFPLTVTSAQKNPTAFYLCASSIPSRSQGQPQHFGDGTRLSIL.

DNA for the CDR3: TGTGCCAGCAGCTTAAGTGCGGGCCCAGATACGCAGTATTTT. Protein sequence: CASSLSAGPDTQYF. The chain combines TRBV7-3 with TRBJ2-3, with a weak D call TRBD2 (5 bases). CDR1 is SGHTA and CDR2 is FQGTGA in the germline V gene. V gave up 1 base and J gave up 4 bases, with 9 bases separating them. CDR3 length: 14 amino acids. The full variable domain, its missing parts supplied by reference TRBV7-3 and TRBJ2-3, is GAGVSQTPSNKVTEKGKYVELRCDPISGHTALYWYRQSLGQGPEFLIYFQGTGAADDSGLPNDRFFAVRPEGSVSTLKIQRTERGDSAVYLCASSLSAGPDTQYFGPGTRLTVL.

This clone was observed a single time. This chain joins TRBV4-3 and TRBJ2-3; 7 positions agree with TRBD2. This CDR3 comprises 16 residues. V was clipped by 3 bases and J by 2 bases; unmatched bases: 8. Germline loops: CDR1 LGHNA, CDR2 YSLEER. The CDR3 loop is CASSQDTSDFTDTQYF. The CDR3 DNA sequence: TGCGCCAGCAGCCAGGACACTAGCGACTTCACAGATACGCAGTATTTT.

The genes are TRBV7-9 and TRBJ2-4; 12 bases agree with TRBD2. CDR1 is SEHNR, CDR2 FQNEAQ, per germline (reference sequence). This CDR3 is 17 amino acids long. V shed 8 bases and J 0 bases; nucleotides not matched to a gene: 8. The CDR3 loop is CASGIWTSGKAKNIQYF. DNA of the CDR3: TGTGCCAGCGGGATATGGACTAGCGGGAAAGCCAAAAACATTCAGTACTTC.

V and J are TRBV6-6 and TRBJ1-1; TRBD1 agrees at 7 bases. The ends lost 5 bases at V and 3 bases at J; junction bases unmatched: 6. Germline V CDR1 and CDR2: MNHNY, SVGAGI (reference sequence). The CDR3 has 14 amino acids. The CDR3 sequence is CASSRGGADTEAFF. The CDR3 DNA reads as TGTGCCAGCAGTCGAGGGGGCGCGGACACTGAAGCTTTCTTT.

V usage is TRBV2 and J usage is TRBJ1-2; 11 nucleotides line up with TRBD1. The trim removed 11 bases at V and 0 bases at J, leaving 11 bases unmatched. Per germline, CDR1 SNHLY and CDR2 FYNNEI. The CDR3 has 16 residues. The CDR3 sequence is CAGSGTGGSANYGYTF. In DNA form, the CDR3 reads TGTGCCGGCTCCGGGACAGGGGGTTCGGCTAACTATGGCTACACCTTC.

For this clone: The same CDR3 is also encoded by other DNA sequences in this sample. The gene calls are TRBV4-3 and TRBJ2-7; D is possibly TRBD2 (6 bases). CDR3 length equals 17 residues. The germline V gene has CDR1 LGHNA and CDR2 YSLEER. V gave up 1 base and J gave up 1 base, with 17 bases separating them. The CDR3 region is CASSQGSPGTRSYEQYF. DNA of the CDR3: TGCGCCAGCAGCCAAGGATCCCCTGGGACTCGATCCTACGAGCAGTACTTC.

The chain is built from TRBV5-1 and TRBJ1-6; D gene uncertain. Trimming cost V 2 bases and J 7 bases, with 7 bases left between them. The CDR3 is 13 residues long. CDR1 is SGHRS and CDR2 is YFSETQ in the germline V gene. The CDR3 DNA reads TGCGCCAGCAGCTTCTCGGGGAATTCACCCCTCCACTTT. It encodes CASSFSGNSPLHF.

This clone occurred once. V usage is TRBV30 and J usage is TRBJ1-4; 8 bases align to TRBD1. Germline CDR1 and CDR2: GTSNPN and SVGIG (reference sequence). The V segment lost 4 bases and the J segment 6 bases; nucleotides outside the gene matches: 7. The CDR3 totals 14 residues. The CDR3 DNA follows: TGTGCCTGGAACCCGGGACAGGTACATGAAAAACTGTTTTTT. Amino acid sequence: CAWNPGQVHEKLFF.

The gene calls are TRBV5-4 and TRBJ1-2; TRBD1 agrees at 9 bases. Germline CDR1 reads SGHNT; CDR2 reads YYREEE (reference sequence). This CDR3 region has 19 residues. V dropped 1 base and J dropped 0; count of bases not matched to a gene: 13. Written as DNA, the CDR3 is TGTGCCAGCAGCTTGTTCTGGGGGGCTGGGACAGGGTCTAACTATGGCTACACCTTC. It is translated as CASSLFWGAGTGSNYGYTF. The full variable domain, rest sourced from reference TRBV5-4 and TRBJ1-2, is ETGVTQSPTHLIKTRGQQVTLRCSSQSGHNTVSWYQQALGQGPQFIFQYYREEENGRGNFPPRFSGLQFPNYSSELNVNALELDDSALYLCASSLFWGAGTGSNYGYTFGSGTRLTVV.

The chain combines TRBV5-1 with TRBJ2-2, with a weak D call TRBD2 (6 bases). This CDR3 comprises 13 residues. The V and J ends lost 7 bases and 5 bases respectively, with 12 bases between them. From germline, CDR1 is SGHRS and CDR2 YFSETQ. As DNA, the CDR3 is TGCGCCAGCCCGTGGGGAGGTACCGGGGAGCTGTTTTTT. Translating gives CASPWGGTGELFF.

This clone was picked up a small number of times. The genes are TRBV27 and TRBJ2-3; 7 bases align to TRBD2. In germline, CDR1 is MNHEY, CDR2 SMNVEV (reference sequence). This CDR3 is built from 17 residues. The V and J ends lost 3 bases and 2 bases, in that order; junction bases with no gene match: 11. The CDR3 nucleotides are TGTGCCAGCAGTTTCTATTTGGGGGGGTTGTACACAGATACGCAGTATTTT. It yields the protein CASSFYLGGLYTDTQYF.